This entry describes one TCR beta chain. Its recognized antigen is unknown. Base qualities are not recorded, but no much larger clone differs from it by a single base. CDR1 and CDR2 are drawn from the germline V gene (reference sequence): SGHNT, YYREEE. Germline trimming amounts to 2 bases on V and 5 bases on J, with 8 as the count of junction bases outside the gene matches. From the cysteine through the phenylalanine, the CDR3 covers 15 amino acids. Only the CDR3 DNA stays, 45 bases, in frame from base 1. This specimen comes from a study of post-analysis software for immune sequencing data (dated by TCRdb to 2014 to 2015). About the study as a whole: Recorded disease courses included relapsing-remitting, secondary progressive and progressive-relapsing multiple sclerosis, with some patients lacking subtype annotation. Patient repertoires were compared against roughly 12 previously published healthy control repertoires from donors aged about 6 to 28 years. A subset of samples was prepared in parallel using single-end sample barcoding, then pooled and co-amplified after Illumina adapter ligation.

Overall study outcomes, separate from this receptor: The multiple sclerosis patient group was slightly younger than the control group. Normalized Chao1 diversity was significantly lower in multiple sclerosis patients than controls, suggesting substantial peripheral T-cell clonal expansion. Strong co-clustering of samples prepared in the same batch was shown by direct clustering with F measure, prompting a batch-effect correction. Significantly higher frequencies in patients than in controls were found for a few TRBV segments, including TRBV5-6, TRBV5-1 and TRBV20-1.

TCR beta repertoires were profiled from peripheral blood of over 10 young patients with multiple sclerosis to demonstrate the VDJtools post-analysis software. Multiple sclerosis patients were children and adolescents aged roughly 6 to 16 years. The library was produced with PCR. The sequencer was an Illumina HiSeq 2500. Unique molecular identifiers were incorporated into TCR beta cDNA libraries to reduce PCR and sequencing biases. About 500,000 cDNA molecules were obtained for every 1 to 10 million input T cells, so each molecule roughly corresponded to one T cell. The patient libraries were prepared and sequenced using the same protocol as the earlier healthy control dataset. Samples belonging to the same batch were prepared together, multiplexed and sequenced on a shared HiSeq lane. For the original study's pipeline: MIGEC was used to process the raw barcoded reads, and molecular identifier groups with only a single read were discarded before consensus assembly and CDR3 extraction. VDJtools was used for post-analysis of the clonotype tables, with diversity normalized by down-sampling every dataset to the smallest sample size. Repertoire overlap clustering matched CDR3 amino acid but not nucleotide sequences to correct batch-related cross-sample contamination. TCRdb redid the processing of the public reads, applying fastp at Q25 and MiXCR, and retained in-frame beta chains. Rows are combined by CDR3 protein, so each entry shows the most common genes and DNA. TCRdb, rather than the study authors, made the V and J calls. Within this sample are roughly 800,000 distinct CDR3 sequences, with around 53% of them counted one time only. The ten largest clones add up to 4.6% of the sample.

The receptor chain draws on TRBV5-4 and TRBJ1-1; 8 bases in the middle match TRBD1. The material sequenced was blood. This receptor was obtained from a girl aged 5-17 years with multiple sclerosis. CDR3 region: CASSLVTGGRTEAFF. The DNA reads TGTGCCAGCAGCTTAGTTACAGGGGGTCGGACTGAAGCTTTCTTT.